The 16 T cell receptor beta chains presented below share a single source sample, sequenced in a study of cytomegalovirus exposure and HLA in healthy donors. PCR used 60 Vbeta primers and 13 Jbeta primers. Sequencing was performed with immunoSEQ multiplex PCR; in TCRdb, only in-frame clones are kept and a portion is missing. In the table there are about 120,000 clones, about four fifths of which are singletons. The sequenced sample consisted of PBMCs. These receptors originate from a male donor in good health and CMV-seropositive.

V is TRBV7-9 and J is TRBJ2-7, with a tentative D call TRBD2 (6 bases). Per the germline V gene, CDR1 is SEHNR and CDR2 is FQNEAQ (reference sequence). The length of the CDR3 is 14 residues. The V end lost 4 bases, the J end lost 2 bases, and 12 bases lay between the germline ends. In DNA form, the CDR3 reads TGTGCCAGCAGCTCCCCCGGGAGTCCCTACGAGCAGTACTTC. This encodes CASSSPGSPYEQYF.

This clone has more than one count but fewer than ten. The chain carries TRBV11-3 and TRBJ2-1; 8 nucleotides line up with TRBD2. J lost 6 bases, V lost 6 bases, and 10 bases had no gene match. Germline assignment: CDR1 SGHNT and CDR2 YENEEA. There are 15 residues in the CDR3. In DNA form, the CDR3 reads TGTGCCAGCAGTCTCGGGACTAGTGTACTCAATGAGCAGTTCTTC. Protein sequence: CASSLGTSVLNEQFF.

The chain combines TRBV9 with TRBJ2-7, with 13 bases that match TRBD2. V shed 0 bases and J 9 bases; nucleotides not matched to a gene: 6. The CDR3 extends over 15 amino acids. Germline assignment: CDR1 SGDLS and CDR2 YYNGEE. In nucleotides, the CDR3 is TGTGCCAGCAGCGTAGGGACTAGCGGGAGTAGGGGGCAGTACTTC. This encodes CASSVGTSGSRGQYF.

As to this clone: Other DNA sequences in the same sample also yield this CDR3. The chain carries TRBV2 and TRBJ2-2, with D perhaps TRBD1 (5 bases). CDR3 length: 13 amino acids. The germline V and J ends were trimmed by 5 bases and 1 base, with 5 bases remaining between them. The V gene's germline CDR1 is SNHLY and CDR2 FYNNEI. The DNA of the CDR3 is TGTGCCAGCAGTACAGGGAACACCGGGGAGCTGTTTTTT. Its translation: CASSTGNTGELFF.

V is TRBV5-1 and J is TRBJ2-7, with 8 bases identical to TRBD1. V lost 0 bases and J lost 5; bases outside the gene matches: 7. CDR1 SGHRS and CDR2 YFSETQ come from the germline V gene. This CDR3 contains 15 residues. The CDR3 here is CASSLVRTGTHEQYF. As DNA, the CDR3 is TGCGCCAGCAGCTTGGTTAGGACAGGGACCCACGAGCAGTACTTC.

The chain joins TRBV2 to TRBJ2-7; possibly TRBD2 for D (5 bases). The germline gives CDR1 SNHLY, CDR2 FYNNEI. The ends were cut back, 6 bases at V and 0 bases at J, with 15 bases in the middle. CDR3 size: 15 residues. The CDR3 here is CASSHPLRASYEQYF. The CDR3, as DNA: TGTGCCAGCAGCCACCCTTTGCGGGCCTCCTACGAGCAGTACTTC.

The chain uses TRBV28 and TRBJ2-7; weak D call: TRBD1 (6 bases). This CDR3 is built from 11 residues. The germline V gene encodes CDR1 MDHEN and CDR2 SYDVKM. V was trimmed by 8 bases and J by 6 bases, leaving 11 bases between them. Here the CDR3 DNA reads TGTGCCAGCGTACAGGGTATCGAGCAGTACTTC. It translates to CASVQGIEQYF.

This chain uses TRBV27 with TRBJ2-5, with D perhaps TRBD2 (6 bases). Trimming removed 2 bases from V and 5 bases from J, with 15 bases in between. The germline CDR1 and CDR2 sequences are MNHEY and SMNVEV (reference sequence). This CDR3 is 15 amino acids long. DNA for the CDR3: TGTGCCAGCAGTTTAGAGTGGGGACTGTCGGAGACCCAGTACTTC. Translation: CASSLEWGLSETQYF.

The rearrangement links TRBV30 to TRBJ1-3, with 9 bases that match TRBD1. V gave up 8 bases and J gave up 1 base; unmatched junction bases: 6. CDR1 is GTSNPN, CDR2 SVGIG, per germline (reference sequence). The CDR3 consists of 14 residues. CDR3 in DNA: TGTGCCATTTCCGGGACAGGGTCTGGAAACACCATATATTTT. It specifies CAISGTGSGNTIYF.

The chain is built from TRBV13 and TRBJ2-5; 8 positions match TRBD1. The tail of the sequence fits TRBJ2-7 better, so the J call may be wrong. The CDR3 extends over 13 amino acids. Germline loops: CDR1 PRHDT, CDR2 FYEKMQ (reference sequence). CDR3 in DNA: TGTGCCAGCCGCCCTCCAGGGGGCGGCGAGCAGTACTTC. It specifies CASRPPGGGEQYF.

In nucleotides, the CDR3 is TGTGCCAGTAGTCCGTGGGCTAGCGGGAGGGTCAATGAGCAGTTCTTC. It yields the protein CASSPWASGRVNEQFF. The V call is TRBV19, the J call TRBJ2-1; 12 bases map to TRBD2. Unmatched junction bases numbered 8, after V lost 5 bases and J lost 6 bases. CDR1 is LNHDA, CDR2 SQIVND, per germline (reference sequence). This CDR3 has 16 amino acids.

The J gene is TRBJ1-6, the V gene TRBV28; D remains unclear. Germline V gene sequence: CDR1 MDHEN, CDR2 SYDVKM. The CDR3 has 15 residues. V lost 7 bases, J lost 8 bases, and 18 bases lay in between. CDR3 residues: CASKYQRSGYSPLHF. CDR3 bases: TGTGCCAGCAAGTATCAACGGTCTGGTTATTCACCCCTCCACTTT.

This chain connects TRBV7-9 to TRBJ2-7, with TRBD2 matching 10 bases. The CDR3 runs 19 residues. The germline V gene encodes CDR1 SEHNR and CDR2 FQNEAQ (reference sequence). Trimming at V came to 1 base and at J to 3 bases, leaving 15 bases not matched to a gene. This CDR3 is CASSLGAGGSSGSGYEQYF. The DNA for the CDR3 is TGTGCCAGCAGCTTAGGGGCAGGGGGTTCTAGCGGGAGCGGCTACGAGCAGTACTTC.

The genes are TRBV4-3 and TRBJ1-1; weak D call: TRBD1 (6 bases). The CDR3 consists of 14 residues. Germline CDR1 and CDR2: LGHNA and YSLEER. V lost 5 bases, J lost 0 bases, and 10 bases lay in between. The CDR3 sequence is CASSKGHLNTEAFF. The CDR3 nucleotides read TGCGCCAGCAGCAAGGGACATTTGAACACTGAAGCTTTCTTT.

This clone has more than one count but fewer than ten. This chain uses TRBV6-4 with TRBJ2-1, with D unresolved. The germline V and J ends were trimmed by 2 bases and 0 bases, with 8 bases remaining between them. Germline V gene lookup returns CDR1 MRHNA and CDR2 SNTAGT. The CDR3 is 15 residues long. CDR3 in DNA: TGTGCCAGCAGTGACGGAGAGAGCTCCTACAATGAGCAGTTCTTC. Translating gives CASSDGESSYNEQFF.

V is TRBV18 and J is TRBJ1-5; D perhaps matches TRBD1 (5 bases). The CDR3 length is 15 residues. V was trimmed by 2 bases and J by 4 bases, leaving 12 bases between them. From germline, CDR1 is KGHSH and CDR2 LQKENI. The CDR3 DNA is TGTGCCAGCTCACCAATGGACAACCCAAATCAGCCCCAGCATTTT. It translates to CASSPMDNPNQPQHF.